The entry below describes one TCR beta chain. The antigen it binds to is not known. Qualities for individual bases were not recorded, and no much larger clone is one base off. Receptor amplification or capture employed 5' RACE. The instrument given in TCRdb is Illumina HiSeq 2500. A second PCR of about 6 to 12 cycles was run with a J-beta primer mix and a sample-barcoded 5' primer. A unique molecular identifier was introduced onto each TCR beta cDNA molecule by a template-switch 5' adaptor carrying 12 random nucleotides. At least 2.5 million CDR3-containing paired-end reads were obtained from each sample. All of the RNA was converted into first-strand cDNA using the Mint cDNA synthesis kit, with a TRBC-specific oligonucleotide serving as the primer. Following uracil-DNA glycosylase treatment, all cDNA underwent a first 18-cycle PCR with the universal primers M1SS and BC2_uni_R. The study's processing was this. Normalization of each sample was performed by random selection of 1 million high-quality reads, each carrying a distinct molecular identifier. Reads sharing molecular identifiers were discarded rather than binned into consensus sequences. CDR3 identification, clonotype clustering and error correction used MiTCR with a Q25 quality threshold and the strictest error-elimination algorithm. Lower-bound total TCR beta diversity was estimated with a nonparametric unseen species model using Euler transformation. TCRdb reworked the public reads: Q25 trimming with fastp, MiXCR clone assembly, productive beta chains retained. Every CDR3 protein is listed once, alongside the most common genes and DNA of its rows. These V and J calls are TCRdb output, not the study's own analysis. The sample yields more than 1.4 million distinct CDR3 sequences; approximately 40% were counted once. Of the sample, roughly 7.7% falls within the top ten clones.

Donors were 35 to 40 systemically healthy Caucasian individuals from Russia aged roughly 6 to 100 years. Around 10 milliliters of peripheral blood were collected from each donor into EDTA-treated Vacutainer tubes. Ficoll-Paque density-gradient centrifugation was used to isolate PBMCs, with at least 6.5 million per sample. Total RNA, at least 5 micrograms per sample, was extracted from PBMCs with Trizol reagent. For every donor, flow cytometry on a PBMC aliquot measured the percentage of naive CD45RAhigh/CD27high T cells. CDR1 and CDR2, per the germline V gene (reference sequence), are DFQATT and SNEGSKA. The CDR3 has 12 amino acids, counting the end cysteine and phenylalanine. Only the CDR3 DNA is retained, 36 bases long and in frame from the first base. V lost 2 bases and J lost 6 bases; the stretch between them is 8 bases long. This specimen belongs to a study of blood T cells in healthy people across ages (dated by TCRdb to the mid-2010s). Background for the entire study: In model experiments, template switching captured roughly one uniquely barcoded TCR beta cDNA molecule for every two T cells. To track age-related changes in TCR beta repertoire diversity, the study relied on deep sequencing normalized with unique cDNA molecular identifiers. Two additional independent replicas of 1 million unique cDNA reads from the same blood draw were analyzed for two donors (one aged 18 to 30 and one aged 80 or older). To avoid experimental bias, donors of different ages were spread randomly across the sequencing lanes. The donors were split into four age groups: young (average 16 years), middle-aged (nearly 40), aged (over 55) and long-lived (roughly 86).

Overall study outcomes, separate from this receptor: Because donor CMV infection status was unknown, age-related changes in expanded clonotypes were potentially confounded. Total diversity estimates from one million sequenced T cells were considered lower bounds and underestimates. As age increased, observed TCR beta diversity per million T cells dropped in a roughly linear way, and a significant reduction was already evident by age about 40. A strong correlation was found between observed TCR beta diversity and the percentage of naive T cells measured by flow cytometry. Compared with the aged group, more naive CD4+ T cells, fewer expanded clones and increased TCR diversity were shown by the long-lived group, suggesting age selection. Conclusive comparison of naive and antigen-experienced compartments was prevented by the profiling of bulk unsorted PBMCs.

Here the chain combines TRBV20-1 and TRBJ1-3; TRBD1 is a weak D gene call, 6 bases matching. Sequenced sample: blood. The origin of this receptor is a young woman in good health. The CDR3 sequence is CSARQGQNTIYF. The sequence in DNA is TGCAGTGCTAGACAGGGGCAAAACACCATATATTTT.